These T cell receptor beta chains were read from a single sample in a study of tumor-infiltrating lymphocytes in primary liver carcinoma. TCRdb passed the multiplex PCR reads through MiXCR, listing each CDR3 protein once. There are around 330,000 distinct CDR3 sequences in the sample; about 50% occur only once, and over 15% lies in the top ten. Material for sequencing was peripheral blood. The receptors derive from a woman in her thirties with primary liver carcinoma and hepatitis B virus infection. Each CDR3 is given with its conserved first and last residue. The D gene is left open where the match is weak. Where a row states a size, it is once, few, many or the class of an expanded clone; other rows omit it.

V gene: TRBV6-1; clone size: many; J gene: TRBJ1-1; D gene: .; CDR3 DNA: TGTGCCAGCAGTGAATCGGTGGGGGGCGGCGGGAACACTGAAGCTTTCTTT; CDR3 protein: CASSESVGGGGNTEAFF
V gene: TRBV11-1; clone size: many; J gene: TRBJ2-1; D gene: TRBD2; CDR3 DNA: TGTGCCAGCAGCCCGGGACTAGCGGGATTGAATGAGCAGTTCTTC; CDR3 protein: CASSPGLAGLNEQFF
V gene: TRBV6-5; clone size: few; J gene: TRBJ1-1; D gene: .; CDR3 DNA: TGTGCCAGCAGTTACACTGGCAACACTGAAGCTTTCTTT; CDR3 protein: CASSYTGNTEAFF
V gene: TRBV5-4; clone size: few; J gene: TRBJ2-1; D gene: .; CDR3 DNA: TGTGCCAGCAGCGAGCCTTCTTCACTTCCACTCTTC; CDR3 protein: CASSEPSSLPLF
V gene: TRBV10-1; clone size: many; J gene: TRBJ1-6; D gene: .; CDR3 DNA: TGCGCCAGCAGTGAATTTCGGGGTTCACCCCTCCACTTT; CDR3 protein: CASSEFRGSPLHF
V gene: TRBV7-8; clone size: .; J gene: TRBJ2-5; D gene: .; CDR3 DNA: TGTGCCAGCAGTCCACCAAACGCCGCCCTCTTGCACTTC; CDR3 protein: CASSPPNAALLHF
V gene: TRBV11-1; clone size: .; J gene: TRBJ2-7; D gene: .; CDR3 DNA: TGTGCCAGCAGCGCCATCCGGGACACTTCCTGCGAGCAATACTTC; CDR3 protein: CASSAIRDTSCEQYF
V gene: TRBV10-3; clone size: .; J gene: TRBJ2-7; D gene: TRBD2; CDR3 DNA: TGTGCCACGAGACTAGCGGCCTCCTACGAGCAGTACTTC; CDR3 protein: CATRLAASYEQYF
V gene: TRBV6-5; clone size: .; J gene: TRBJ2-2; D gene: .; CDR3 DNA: TGTGCCAGCAGTTTGGCAGGTTATAACACCGGGGAGCTGTTTTTT; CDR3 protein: CASSLAGYNTGELFF
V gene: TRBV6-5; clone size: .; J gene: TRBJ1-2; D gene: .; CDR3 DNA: TGTGCCTGCAGTTACGCCTGGACAAAGGGACTGACCTATGGCTACACCTTC; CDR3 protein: CACSYAWTKGLTYGYTF
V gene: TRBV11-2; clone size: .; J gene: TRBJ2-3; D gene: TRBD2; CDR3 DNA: TGTGTCGACGGGCTAGCGGGAGGCACAGATACGCAGTATTTC; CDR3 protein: CVDGLAGGTDTQYF
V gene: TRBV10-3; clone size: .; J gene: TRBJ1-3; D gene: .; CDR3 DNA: TGTGCCATCAAGTCCCCAGGGAACGGAAACACCGTATATTTT; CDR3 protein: CAIKSPGNGNTVYF
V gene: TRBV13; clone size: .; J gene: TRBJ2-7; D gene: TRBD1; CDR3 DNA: TGTGCCAGCAGCTACTCGGGACAGGGAGAGGGAAAGCAGTACTTC; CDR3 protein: CASSYSGQGEGKQYF
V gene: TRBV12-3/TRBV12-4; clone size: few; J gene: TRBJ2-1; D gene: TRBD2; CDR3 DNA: TGTGCCAGCAGTTTAATGACTAGCGGTTTCTCCCATGAGCAGTTCTTC; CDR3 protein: CASSLMTSGFSHEQFF
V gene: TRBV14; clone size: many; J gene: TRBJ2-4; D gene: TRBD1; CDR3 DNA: TGTGCCAGCAGCCAGACAGGGTCGGCCAAAAACATTCAGTACTTC; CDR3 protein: CASSQTGSAKNIQYF
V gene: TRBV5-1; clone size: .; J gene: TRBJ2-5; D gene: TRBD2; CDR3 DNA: TGCGCCAGCAGCTTGGCCGGGACTAGCGGGGCACAAGAGACCCAGTACTTC; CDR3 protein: CASSLAGTSGAQETQYF
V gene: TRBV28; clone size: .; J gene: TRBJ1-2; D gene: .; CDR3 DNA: TGTGCCAGCAGTTTATCCCCGGACTATGGCTACACCTTC; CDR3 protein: CASSLSPDYGYTF
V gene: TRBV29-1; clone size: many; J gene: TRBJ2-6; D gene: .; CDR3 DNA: TGCAGCGTTGGGGACTCTGGGGCCAACGTCCTGACTTTC; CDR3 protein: CSVGDSGANVLTF
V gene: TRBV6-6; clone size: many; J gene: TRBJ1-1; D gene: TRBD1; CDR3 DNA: TGTGCCAGCAGGTTACAGGGGGCCGTCACTGAAGCTTTCTTT; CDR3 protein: CASRLQGAVTEAFF
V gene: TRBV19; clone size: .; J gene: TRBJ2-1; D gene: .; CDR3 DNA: TGTGCCAGTAGTATACAGTTTCGCGATGAGCAGTTCTTC; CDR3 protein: CASSIQFRDEQFF
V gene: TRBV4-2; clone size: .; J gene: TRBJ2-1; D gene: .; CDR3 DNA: TGTGCCAGCAGTTACAGCTGCACCAATGAGCAGTTCTTC; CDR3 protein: CASSYSCTNEQFF
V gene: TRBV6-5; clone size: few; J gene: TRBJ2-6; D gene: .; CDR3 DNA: TGTGCCAGCAGCTCGAGTGACTCTGGGGCCAACGTCCTGACTTTC; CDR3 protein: CASSSSDSGANVLTF
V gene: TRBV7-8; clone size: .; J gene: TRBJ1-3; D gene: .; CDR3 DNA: TGTGCCAGCAGCTTAGACTCTGGAAACACCATATATTTT; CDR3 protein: CASSLDSGNTIYF
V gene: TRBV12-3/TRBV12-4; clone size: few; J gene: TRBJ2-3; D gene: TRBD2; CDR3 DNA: TGTGCCAGCAGCCGACGACTAGCGCGAGACCTCCCAGATACGCAGTATTTT; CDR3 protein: CASSRRLARDLPDTQYF
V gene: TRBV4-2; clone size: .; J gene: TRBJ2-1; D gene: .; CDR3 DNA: TGTGCCAGCGACCAAGAGGGAGACAGGAACTACAATGAGCAGTTCTTC; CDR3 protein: CASDQEGDRNYNEQFF
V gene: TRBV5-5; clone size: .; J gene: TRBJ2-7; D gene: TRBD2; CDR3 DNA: TGTGCCAGCAGCCCTCTGGGGGGGAACTACGAGCAGTACTTC; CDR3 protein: CASSPLGGNYEQYF
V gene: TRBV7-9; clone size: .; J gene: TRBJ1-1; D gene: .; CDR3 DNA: TGTGCCAGCAGCTTAGGACTGAGGAACACTGAAGCTTTCTTT; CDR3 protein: CASSLGLRNTEAFF
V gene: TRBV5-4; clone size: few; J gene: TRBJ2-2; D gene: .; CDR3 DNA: TGTGCCAGCCTGGACAGGAACACCGGGGAGCTGTTTTTT; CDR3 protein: CASLDRNTGELFF
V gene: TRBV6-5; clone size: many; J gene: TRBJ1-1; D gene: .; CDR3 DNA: TGTGCCAGCAGCCGAGTAGCCGGGAACACTGAAGCTTTCTTT; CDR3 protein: CASSRVAGNTEAFF